This T cell receptor (beta chain) appears in the sequencing data of a study of T cells after posttransplantation cyclophosphamide. Study-wide points: Later blood repertoires were often dominated by clones from the donor CD8+ memory compartment. Recipient CMV seropositivity and CMV reactivation strongly tracked TRB clonality.

The naive gate required viable CD3+CD4+ or CD3+CD8+ cells with CCR7+CD45RA+CD45RO-CD95-CD27+CD28+ phenotype. The related graft donor's blood sample was taken on the day of bone marrow donation. Assay used: immunoSEQ multiplex PCR; TCRdb lists only in-frame clones, some missing. The data hold under 40,000 clones, with around 90% observed a single time. This clone was recorded once. What it binds is unknown. Trimming at V came to 4 bases and at J to 3 bases, leaving 10 bases not matched to a gene. The CDR3 runs to 15 residues. Germline values: CDR1 SGHRS, CDR2 YFSETQ. The sample consisted of naive CD4+ T cells sorted from blood. The sequence was collected from a man aged 25-40 years in good health and a related stem cell transplant donor. The V call is TRBV5-1, the J call TRBJ2-7; 7 positions match TRBD1. The chain's CDR3 is CASSPTATGIYEQYF. The CDR3 nucleotides are TGCGCCAGCAGCCCGACGGCGACAGGGATCTACGAGCAGTACTTC. The variable domain in full, completed from reference TRBV5-1 and TRBJ2-7, reads KAGVTQTPRYLIKTRGQQVTLSCSPISGHRSVSWYQQTPGQGLQFLFEYFSETQRNKGNFPGRFSGRQFSNSRSEMNVSTLELGDSALYLCASSPTATGIYEQYFGPGTRLTVT.